Included here is one TCR beta chain sequence, with context. The antigen remains unidentified. The CDR3 has 14 amino acids. The ends were cut back, 7 bases at V and 0 bases at J, with 13 bases in the middle. Germline V gene sequence: CDR1 MNHNY, CDR2 SVGAGI (reference sequence). Then a second PCR, running about 6 to 12 cycles, was carried out with a sample-barcoded 5' primer and a J-beta primer mix. A minimum of 3 million CDR3-containing paired-end reads was obtained for each sample. TCRdb reprocessed the 5' RACE reads with MiXCR, giving one entry per CDR3 protein. The sample has hundreds of thousands of distinct CDR3 sequences; around half are singletons. This record comes from a study of blood T cells in healthy people across ages. Study-wide context: For every two T cells, template switching captured about one barcoded beta molecule.

Study-wide points: As naive T cell percentage varied, TCR beta diversity correlated strongly with it. Per million T cells, TCR beta diversity dropped roughly linearly as age increased.

The sample comprised blood. The sequence was obtained from a woman aged 55-75 years in good health. This chain joins TRBV6-6 and TRBJ2-7; possibly TRBD2 for D (5 bases). The CDR3 protein is CASTLAPRSYEQYF. CDR3 coding DNA: TGTGCCAGCACCCTAGCCCCCCGCTCCTACGAGCAGTACTTC.